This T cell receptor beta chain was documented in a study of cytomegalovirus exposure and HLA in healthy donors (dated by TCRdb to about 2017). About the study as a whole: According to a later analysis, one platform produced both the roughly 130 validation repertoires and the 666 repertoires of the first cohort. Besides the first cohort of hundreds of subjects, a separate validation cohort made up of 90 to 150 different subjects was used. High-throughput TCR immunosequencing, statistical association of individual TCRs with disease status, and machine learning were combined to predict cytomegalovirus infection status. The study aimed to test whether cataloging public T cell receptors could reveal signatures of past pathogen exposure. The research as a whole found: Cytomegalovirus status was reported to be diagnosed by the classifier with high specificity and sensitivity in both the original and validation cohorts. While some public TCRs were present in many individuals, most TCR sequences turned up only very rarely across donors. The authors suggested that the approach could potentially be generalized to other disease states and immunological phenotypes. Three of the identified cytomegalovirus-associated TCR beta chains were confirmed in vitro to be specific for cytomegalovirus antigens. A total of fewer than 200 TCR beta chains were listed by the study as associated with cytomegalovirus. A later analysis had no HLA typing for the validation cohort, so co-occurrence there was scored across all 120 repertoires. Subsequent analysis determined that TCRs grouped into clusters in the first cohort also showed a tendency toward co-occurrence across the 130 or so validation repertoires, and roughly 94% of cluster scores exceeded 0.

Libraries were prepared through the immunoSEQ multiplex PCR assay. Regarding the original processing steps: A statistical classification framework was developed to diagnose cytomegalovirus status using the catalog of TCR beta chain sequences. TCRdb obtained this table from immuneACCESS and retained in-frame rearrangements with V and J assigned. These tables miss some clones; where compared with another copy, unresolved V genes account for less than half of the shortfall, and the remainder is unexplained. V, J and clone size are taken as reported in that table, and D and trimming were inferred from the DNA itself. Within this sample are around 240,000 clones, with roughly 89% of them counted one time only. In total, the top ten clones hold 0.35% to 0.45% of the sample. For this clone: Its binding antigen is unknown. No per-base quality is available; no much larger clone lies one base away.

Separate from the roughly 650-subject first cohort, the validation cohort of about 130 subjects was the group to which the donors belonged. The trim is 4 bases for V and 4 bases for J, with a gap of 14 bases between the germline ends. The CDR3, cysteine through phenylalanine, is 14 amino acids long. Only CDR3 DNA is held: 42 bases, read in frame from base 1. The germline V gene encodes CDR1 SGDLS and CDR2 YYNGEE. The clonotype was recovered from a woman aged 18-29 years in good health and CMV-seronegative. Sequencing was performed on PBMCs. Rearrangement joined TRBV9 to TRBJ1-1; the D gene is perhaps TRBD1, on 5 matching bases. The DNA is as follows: TGTGCCAGCAGCCCAGACAGCCCGGGCACTGAAGCTTTCTTT. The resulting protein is CASSPDSPGTEAFF. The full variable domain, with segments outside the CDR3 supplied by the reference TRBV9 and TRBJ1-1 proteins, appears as DSGVTQTPKHLITATGQRVTLRCSPRSGDLSVYWYQQSLDQGLQFLIQYYNGEERAKGNILERFSAQQFPDLHSELNLSSLELGDSALYFCASSPDSPGTEAFFGQGTRLTVV.